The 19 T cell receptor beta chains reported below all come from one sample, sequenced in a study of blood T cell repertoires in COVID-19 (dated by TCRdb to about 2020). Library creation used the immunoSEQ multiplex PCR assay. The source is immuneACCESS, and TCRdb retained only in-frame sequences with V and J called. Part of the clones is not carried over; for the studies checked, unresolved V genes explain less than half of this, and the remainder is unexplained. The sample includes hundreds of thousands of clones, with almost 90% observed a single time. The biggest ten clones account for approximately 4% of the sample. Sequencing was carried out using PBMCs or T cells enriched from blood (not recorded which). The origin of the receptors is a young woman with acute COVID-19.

CDR3 protein: CASSVQGLFLGAFF. The CDR3, as DNA: TGTGCCAGCAGCGTACAGGGTTTGTTTTTGGGAGCTTTCTTT. The gene calls are TRBV28 and TRBJ1-1; a weak D match, TRBD1 (6 bases). Germline assignment: CDR1 MDHEN and CDR2 SYDVKM. Trimming pared 6 bases from V and 10 bases from J, leaving 21 bases between. This CDR3 spans 14 amino acids.

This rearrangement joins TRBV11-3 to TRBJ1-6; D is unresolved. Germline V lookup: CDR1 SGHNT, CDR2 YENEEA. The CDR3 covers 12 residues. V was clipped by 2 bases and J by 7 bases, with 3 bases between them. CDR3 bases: TGTGCCAGCAGCTTACAAAATTCACCCCTCCACTTT. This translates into CASSLQNSPLHF.

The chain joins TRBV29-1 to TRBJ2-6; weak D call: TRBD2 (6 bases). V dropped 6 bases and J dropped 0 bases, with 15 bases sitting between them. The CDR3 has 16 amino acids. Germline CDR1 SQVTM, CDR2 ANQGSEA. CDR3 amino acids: CSVPAGPLSGANVLTF. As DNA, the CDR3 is TGCAGCGTACCGGCGGGACCACTCTCTGGGGCCAACGTCCTGACTTTC. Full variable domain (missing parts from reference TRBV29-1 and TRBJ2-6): SAVISQKPSRDICQRGTSLTIQCQVDSQVTMMFWYRQQPGQSLTLIATANQGSEATYESGFVIDKFPISRPNLTFSTLTVSNMSPEDSSIYLCSVPAGPLSGANVLTFGAGSRLTVL.

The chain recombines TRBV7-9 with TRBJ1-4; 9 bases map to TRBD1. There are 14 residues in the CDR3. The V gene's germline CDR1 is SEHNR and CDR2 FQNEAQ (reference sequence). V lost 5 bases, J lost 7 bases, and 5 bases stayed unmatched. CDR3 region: CASSTRQGGEKLFF. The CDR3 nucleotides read TGTGCCAGCAGCACTCGACAGGGGGGTGAAAAACTGTTTTTT.

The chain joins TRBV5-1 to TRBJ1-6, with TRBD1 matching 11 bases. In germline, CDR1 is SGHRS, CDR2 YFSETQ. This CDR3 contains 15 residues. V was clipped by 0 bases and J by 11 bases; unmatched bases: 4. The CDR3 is CASSLVGQGVPPLHF. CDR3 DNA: TGCGCCAGCAGCTTGGTGGGACAGGGGGTTCCACCCCTCCACTTT.

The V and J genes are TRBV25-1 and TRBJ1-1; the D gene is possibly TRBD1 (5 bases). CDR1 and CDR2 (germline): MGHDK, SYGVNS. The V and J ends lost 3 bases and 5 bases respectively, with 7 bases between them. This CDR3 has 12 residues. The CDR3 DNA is TGTGCCAGCAGTGATCGGGGGACTGAAGCTTTCTTT. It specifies CASSDRGTEAFF.

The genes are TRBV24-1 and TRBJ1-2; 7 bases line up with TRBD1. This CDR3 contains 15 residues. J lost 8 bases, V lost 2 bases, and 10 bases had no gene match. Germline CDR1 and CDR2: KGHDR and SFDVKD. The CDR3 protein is CATSDSRQGSLGYTF. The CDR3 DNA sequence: TGTGCCACCAGTGATTCCAGACAGGGTTCGTTAGGCTACACCTTC.

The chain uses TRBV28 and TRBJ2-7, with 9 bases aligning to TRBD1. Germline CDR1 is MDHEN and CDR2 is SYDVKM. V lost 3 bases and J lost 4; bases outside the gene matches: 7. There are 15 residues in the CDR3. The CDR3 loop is CASSFHRDRAYEQYF. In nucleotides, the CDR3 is TGTGCCAGCAGTTTTCACCGGGACAGGGCATACGAGCAGTACTTC.

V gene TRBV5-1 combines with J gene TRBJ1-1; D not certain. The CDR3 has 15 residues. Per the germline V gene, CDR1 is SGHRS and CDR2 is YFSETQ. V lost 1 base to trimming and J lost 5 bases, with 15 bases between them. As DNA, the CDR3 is TGCGCCAGCAGCTTGAGAGAAGGATCGAGGACTGAAGCTTTCTTT. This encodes CASSLREGSRTEAFF.

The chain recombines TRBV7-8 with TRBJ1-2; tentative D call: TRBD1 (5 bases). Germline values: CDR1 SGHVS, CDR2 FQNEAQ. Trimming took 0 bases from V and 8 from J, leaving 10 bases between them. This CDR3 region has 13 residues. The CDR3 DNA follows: TGTGCCAGCAGCTTAGCAGGGGCTCGAGGCTACACCTTC. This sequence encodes CASSLAGARGYTF. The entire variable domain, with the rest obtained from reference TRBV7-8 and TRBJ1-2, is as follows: GAGVSQSPRYKVAKRGQDVALRCDPISGHVSLFWYQQALGQGPEFLTYFQNEAQLDKSGLPSDRFFAERPEGSVSTLKIQRTQQEDSAVYLCASSLAGARGYTFGSGTRLTVV.

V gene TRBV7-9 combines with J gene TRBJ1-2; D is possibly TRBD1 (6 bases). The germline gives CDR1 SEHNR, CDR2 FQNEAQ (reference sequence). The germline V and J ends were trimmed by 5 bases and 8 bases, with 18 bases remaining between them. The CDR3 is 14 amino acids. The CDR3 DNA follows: TGTGCCAGCAGCCGACAACAGGGAGACAAAGGCTACACCTTC. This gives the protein CASSRQQGDKGYTF.

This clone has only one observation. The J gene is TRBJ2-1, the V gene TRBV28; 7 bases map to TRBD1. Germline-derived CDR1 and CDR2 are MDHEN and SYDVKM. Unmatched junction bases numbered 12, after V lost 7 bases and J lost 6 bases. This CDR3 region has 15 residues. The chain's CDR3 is CASNIPGQNSNEQFF. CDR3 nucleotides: TGTGCCAGCAATATACCGGGACAGAATTCCAATGAGCAGTTCTTC.

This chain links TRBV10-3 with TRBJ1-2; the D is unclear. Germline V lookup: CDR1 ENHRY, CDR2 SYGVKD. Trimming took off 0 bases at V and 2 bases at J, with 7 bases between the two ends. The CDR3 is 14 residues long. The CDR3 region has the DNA TGTGCCATCAGTGAGTCGCCCACAAACTATGGCTACACCTTC. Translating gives CAISESPTNYGYTF.

In DNA form, the CDR3 reads TGTGCCAGCAGCCGAACCGGGACAGAGTCTAACTATGGCTACACCTTC. It specifies CASSRTGTESNYGYTF. This chain connects TRBV27 to TRBJ1-2; TRBD1 agrees at 7 bases. The CDR3 loop spans 16 amino acids. The V gene's germline CDR1 is MNHEY and CDR2 SMNVEV (reference sequence). Unmatched junction bases numbered 10, after V lost 6 bases and J lost 0 bases.

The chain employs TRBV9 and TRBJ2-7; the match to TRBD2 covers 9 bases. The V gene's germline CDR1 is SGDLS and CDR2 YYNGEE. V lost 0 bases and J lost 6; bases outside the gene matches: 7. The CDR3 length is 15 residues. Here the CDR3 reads CASSVAAGGPGEQYF. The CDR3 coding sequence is TGTGCCAGCAGCGTAGCGGCGGGAGGGCCTGGCGAGCAGTACTTC.

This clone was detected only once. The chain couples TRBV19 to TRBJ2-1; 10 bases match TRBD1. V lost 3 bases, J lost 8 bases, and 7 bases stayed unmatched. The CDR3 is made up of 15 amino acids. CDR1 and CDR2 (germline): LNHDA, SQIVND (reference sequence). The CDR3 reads CASSMRDRGPDEQFF. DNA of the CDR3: TGTGCCAGTAGTATGAGGGACAGGGGCCCTGATGAGCAGTTCTTC.

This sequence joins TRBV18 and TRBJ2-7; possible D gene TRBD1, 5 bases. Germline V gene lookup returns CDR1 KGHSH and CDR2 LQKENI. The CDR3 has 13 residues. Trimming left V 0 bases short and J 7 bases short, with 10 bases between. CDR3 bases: TGTGCCAGCTCACCACCGGCAGGGTGGGAGCAGTACTTC. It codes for CASSPPAGWEQYF.

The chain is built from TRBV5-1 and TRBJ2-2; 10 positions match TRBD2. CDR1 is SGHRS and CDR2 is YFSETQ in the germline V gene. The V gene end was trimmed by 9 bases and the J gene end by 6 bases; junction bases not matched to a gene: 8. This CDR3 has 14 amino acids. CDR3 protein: CATATGTSAGELFF. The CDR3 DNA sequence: TGCGCCACCGCCACGGGGACTAGCGCCGGGGAGCTGTTTTTT.

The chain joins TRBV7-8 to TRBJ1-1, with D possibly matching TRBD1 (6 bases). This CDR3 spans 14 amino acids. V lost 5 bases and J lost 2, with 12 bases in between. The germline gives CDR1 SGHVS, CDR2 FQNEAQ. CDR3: CASSAWTVNTEAFF. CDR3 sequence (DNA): TGTGCCAGCAGCGCGTGGACAGTTAACACTGAAGCTTTCTTT.